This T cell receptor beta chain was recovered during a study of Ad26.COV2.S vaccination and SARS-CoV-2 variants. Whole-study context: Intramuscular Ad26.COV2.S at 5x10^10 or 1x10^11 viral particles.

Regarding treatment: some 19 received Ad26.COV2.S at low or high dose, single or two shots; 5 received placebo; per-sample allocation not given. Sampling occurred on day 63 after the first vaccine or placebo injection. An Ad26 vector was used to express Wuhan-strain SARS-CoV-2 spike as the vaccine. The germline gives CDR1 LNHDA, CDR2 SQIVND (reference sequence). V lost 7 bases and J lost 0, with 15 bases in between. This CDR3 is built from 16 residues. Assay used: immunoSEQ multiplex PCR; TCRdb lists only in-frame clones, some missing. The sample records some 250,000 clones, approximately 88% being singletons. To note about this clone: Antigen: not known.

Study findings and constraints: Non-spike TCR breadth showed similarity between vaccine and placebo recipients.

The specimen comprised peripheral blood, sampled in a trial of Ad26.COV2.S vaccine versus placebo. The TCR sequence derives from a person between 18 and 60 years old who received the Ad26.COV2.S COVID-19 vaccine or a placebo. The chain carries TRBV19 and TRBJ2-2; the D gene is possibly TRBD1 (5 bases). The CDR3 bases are TGTGCCAGTATTTCCCATCCAGGGTCGAACACCGGGGAGCTGTTTTTT. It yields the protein CASISHPGSNTGELFF. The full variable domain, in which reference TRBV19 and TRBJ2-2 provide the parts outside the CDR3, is DGGITQSPKYLFRKEGQNVTLSCEQNLNHDAMYWYRQDPGQGLRLIYYSQIVNDFQKGDIAEGYSVSREKKESFPLTVTSAQKNPTAFYLCASISHPGSNTGELFFGEGSRLTVL.